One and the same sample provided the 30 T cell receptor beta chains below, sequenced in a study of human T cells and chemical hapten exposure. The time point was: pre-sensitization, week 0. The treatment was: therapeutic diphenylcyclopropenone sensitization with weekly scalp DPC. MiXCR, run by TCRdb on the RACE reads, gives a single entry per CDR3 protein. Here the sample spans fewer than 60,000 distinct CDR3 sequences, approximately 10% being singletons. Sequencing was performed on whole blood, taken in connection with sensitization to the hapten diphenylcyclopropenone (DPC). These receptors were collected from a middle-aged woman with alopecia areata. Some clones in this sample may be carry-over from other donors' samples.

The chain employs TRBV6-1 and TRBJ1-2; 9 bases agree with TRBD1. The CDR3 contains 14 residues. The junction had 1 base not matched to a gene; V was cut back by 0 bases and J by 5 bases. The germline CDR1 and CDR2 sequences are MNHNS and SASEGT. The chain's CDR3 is CASSEADRGYGYTF. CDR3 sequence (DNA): TGTGCCAGCAGTGAAGCGGACAGGGGATATGGCTACACCTTC.

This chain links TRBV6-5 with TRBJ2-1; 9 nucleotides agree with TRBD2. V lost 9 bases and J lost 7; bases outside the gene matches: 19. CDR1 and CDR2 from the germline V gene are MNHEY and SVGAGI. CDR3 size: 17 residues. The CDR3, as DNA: TGTGCCAGTCGACTACAGTCCGGGACTAGCACGGGGAATGAGCAGTTCTTC. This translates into CASRLQSGTSTGNEQFF.

CDR3: CASSSMDGSSSYEQFF. In nucleotides, the CDR3 is TGTGCCAGCAGCTCGATGGACGGATCAAGCTCCTACGAGCAGTTCTTC. The chain employs TRBV11-2 and TRBJ2-7; the D is unclear. The tail of the sequence fits TRBJ2-1 better, so the J call may be wrong. Per the germline V gene, CDR1 is SGHAT and CDR2 is FQNNGV. There are 16 residues in the CDR3.

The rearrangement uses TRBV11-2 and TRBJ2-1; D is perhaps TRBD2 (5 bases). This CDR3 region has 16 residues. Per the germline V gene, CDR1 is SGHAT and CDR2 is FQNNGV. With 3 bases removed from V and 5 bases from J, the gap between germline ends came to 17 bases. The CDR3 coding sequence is TGTGCCAGCAGCTTCCCACGAGGGCGACCAGACAATGAGCAGTTCTTC. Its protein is CASSFPRGRPDNEQFF.

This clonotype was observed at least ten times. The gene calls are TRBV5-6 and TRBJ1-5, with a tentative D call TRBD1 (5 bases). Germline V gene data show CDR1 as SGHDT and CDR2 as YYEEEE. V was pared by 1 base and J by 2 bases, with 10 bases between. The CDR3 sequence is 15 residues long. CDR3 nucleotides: TGTGCCAGCAGCTTGTTGGGGGTCGGCAATCAGCCCCAGCATTTT. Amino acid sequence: CASSLLGVGNQPQHF.

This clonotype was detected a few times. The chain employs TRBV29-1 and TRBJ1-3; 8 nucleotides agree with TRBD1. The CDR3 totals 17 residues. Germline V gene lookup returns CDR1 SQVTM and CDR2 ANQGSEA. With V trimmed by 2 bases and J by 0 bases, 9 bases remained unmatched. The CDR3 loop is CSVELWGTGPSGNTIYF. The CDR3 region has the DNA TGCAGCGTTGAATTGTGGGGGACAGGCCCCTCTGGAAACACCATATATTTT.

CDR3 coding DNA: TGTGCCAGCAGTTACCTTCTGTTTAACTATGGCTACACCTTC. The encoded protein is CASSYLLFNYGYTF. The chain uses TRBV6-2 or TRBV6-3 and TRBJ1-2; D gene ambiguous. The CDR3 sequence is 14 residues long. From germline, CDR1 is MNHEY and CDR2 SVGEGT. The germline V and J ends were trimmed by 2 bases and 1 base, with 8 bases remaining between them.

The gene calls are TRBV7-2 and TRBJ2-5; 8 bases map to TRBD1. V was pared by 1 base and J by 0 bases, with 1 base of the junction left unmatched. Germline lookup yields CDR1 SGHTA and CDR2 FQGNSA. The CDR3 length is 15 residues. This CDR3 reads CASSLGTGYQETQYF. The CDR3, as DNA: TGTGCCAGCAGCTTAGGGACAGGGTACCAAGAGACCCAGTACTTC.

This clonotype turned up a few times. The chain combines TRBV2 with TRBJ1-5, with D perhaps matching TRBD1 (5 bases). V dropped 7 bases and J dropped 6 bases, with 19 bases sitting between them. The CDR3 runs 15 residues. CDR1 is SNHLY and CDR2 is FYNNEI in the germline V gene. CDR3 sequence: CASNPTKKGAQPQHF. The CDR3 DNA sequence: TGTGCCAGCAACCCCACCAAAAAAGGGGCTCAGCCCCAGCATTTT.

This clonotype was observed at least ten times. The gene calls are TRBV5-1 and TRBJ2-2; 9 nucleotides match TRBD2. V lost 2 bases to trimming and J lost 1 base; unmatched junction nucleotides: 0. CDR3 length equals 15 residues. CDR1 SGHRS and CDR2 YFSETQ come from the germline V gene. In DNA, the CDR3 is TGCGCCAGCAGCTTACTAGCGGGGAACACCGGGGAGCTGTTTTTT. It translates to CASSLLAGNTGELFF.

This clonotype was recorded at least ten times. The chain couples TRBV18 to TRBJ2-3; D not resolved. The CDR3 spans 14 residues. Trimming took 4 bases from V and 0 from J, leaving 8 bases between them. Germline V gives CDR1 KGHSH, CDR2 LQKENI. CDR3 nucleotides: TGTGCCAGCTCACTGACAACTAGCACAGATACGCAGTATTTT. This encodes CASSLTTSTDTQYF.

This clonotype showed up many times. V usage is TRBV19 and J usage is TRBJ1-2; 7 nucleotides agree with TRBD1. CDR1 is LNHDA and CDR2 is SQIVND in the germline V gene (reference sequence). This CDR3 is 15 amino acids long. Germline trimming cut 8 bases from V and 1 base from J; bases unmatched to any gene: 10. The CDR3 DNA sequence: TGTGCCAGTTTGGGGACAGTCACGATTAACTATGGCTACACCTTC. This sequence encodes CASLGTVTINYGYTF.

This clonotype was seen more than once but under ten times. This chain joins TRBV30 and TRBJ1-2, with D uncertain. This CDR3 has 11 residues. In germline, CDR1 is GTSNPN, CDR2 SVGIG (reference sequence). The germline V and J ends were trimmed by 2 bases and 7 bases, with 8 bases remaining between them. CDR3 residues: CAWSMASGYTF. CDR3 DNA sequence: TGTGCCTGGAGTATGGCGAGTGGCTACACCTTC. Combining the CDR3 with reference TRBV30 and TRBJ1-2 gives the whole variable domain SQTIHQWPATLVQPVGSPLSLECTVEGTSNPNLYWYRQAAGRGLQLLFYSVGIGQISSEVPQNLSASRPQDRQFILSSKKLLLSDSGFYLCAWSMASGYTFGSGTRLTVV.

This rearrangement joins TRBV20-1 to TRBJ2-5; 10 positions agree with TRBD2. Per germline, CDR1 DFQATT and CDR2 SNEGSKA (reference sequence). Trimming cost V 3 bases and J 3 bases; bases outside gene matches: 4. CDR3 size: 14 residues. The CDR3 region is CSASELAGKETQYF. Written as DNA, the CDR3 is TGCAGTGCTAGCGAACTAGCGGGGAAAGAGACCCAGTACTTC.

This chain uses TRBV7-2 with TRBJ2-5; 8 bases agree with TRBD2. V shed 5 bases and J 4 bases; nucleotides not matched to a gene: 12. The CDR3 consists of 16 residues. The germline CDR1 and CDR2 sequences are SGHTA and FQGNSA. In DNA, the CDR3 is TGTGCCAGCAGCCCGGGGTCGGGGCTAGCGGGAGAGACCCAGTACTTC. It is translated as CASSPGSGLAGETQYF.

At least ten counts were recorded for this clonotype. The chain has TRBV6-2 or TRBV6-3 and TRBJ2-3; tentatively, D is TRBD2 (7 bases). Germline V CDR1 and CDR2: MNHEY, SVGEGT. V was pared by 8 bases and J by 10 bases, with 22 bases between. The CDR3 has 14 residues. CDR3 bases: TGTGCCAGCCAAAAGGGGGGGCCCTCTACGGCGCAGTATTTT. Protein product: CASQKGGPSTAQYF.

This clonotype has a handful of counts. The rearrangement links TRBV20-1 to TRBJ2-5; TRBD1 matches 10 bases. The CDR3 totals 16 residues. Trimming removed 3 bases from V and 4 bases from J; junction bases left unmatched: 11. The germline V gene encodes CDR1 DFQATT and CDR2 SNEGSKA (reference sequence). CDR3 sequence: CSARASGTGVLETQYF. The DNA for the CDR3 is TGCAGTGCTAGGGCCAGCGGGACAGGGGTTTTAGAGACCCAGTACTTC.

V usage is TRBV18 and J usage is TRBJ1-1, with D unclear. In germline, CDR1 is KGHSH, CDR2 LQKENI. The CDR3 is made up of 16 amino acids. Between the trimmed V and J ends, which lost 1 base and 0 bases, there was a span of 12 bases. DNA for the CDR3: TGTGCCAGCTCACCACTCAAGGCAGGCCTGAACACTGAAGCTTTCTTT. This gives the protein CASSPLKAGLNTEAFF.

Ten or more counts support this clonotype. CDR3 bases: TGTGCCAGCAAGGTCGGCAGCAACACTGAAGCTTTCTTT. Protein: CASKVGSNTEAFF. The chain employs TRBV6-2 or TRBV6-3 and TRBJ1-1; D ambiguous. V lost 7 bases and J lost 2, with 11 bases in between. Per the germline V gene, CDR1 is MNHEY and CDR2 is SVGEGT. The CDR3 loop spans 13 amino acids.

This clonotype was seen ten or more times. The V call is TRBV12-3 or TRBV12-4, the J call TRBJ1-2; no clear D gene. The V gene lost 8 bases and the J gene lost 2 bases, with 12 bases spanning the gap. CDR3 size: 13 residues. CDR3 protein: CASGQRRNYGYTF. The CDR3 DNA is TGTGCCAGCGGCCAGCGCCGAAACTATGGCTACACCTTC.

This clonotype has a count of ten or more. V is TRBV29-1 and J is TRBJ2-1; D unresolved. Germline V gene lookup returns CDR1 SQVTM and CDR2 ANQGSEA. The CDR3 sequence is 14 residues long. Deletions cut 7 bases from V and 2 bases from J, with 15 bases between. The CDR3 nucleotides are TGCAGCGCCACCGCAAGGAAGACCTACAATGAGCAGTTCTTC. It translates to CSATARKTYNEQFF.

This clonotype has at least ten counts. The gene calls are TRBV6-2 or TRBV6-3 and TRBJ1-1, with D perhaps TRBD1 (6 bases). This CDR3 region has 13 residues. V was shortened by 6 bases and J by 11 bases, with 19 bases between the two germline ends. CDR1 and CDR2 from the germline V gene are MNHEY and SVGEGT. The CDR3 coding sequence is TGTGCCAGCAGCTCCGACAGGCCCGGTGGGGCTTTCTTT. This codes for CASSSDRPGGAFF.

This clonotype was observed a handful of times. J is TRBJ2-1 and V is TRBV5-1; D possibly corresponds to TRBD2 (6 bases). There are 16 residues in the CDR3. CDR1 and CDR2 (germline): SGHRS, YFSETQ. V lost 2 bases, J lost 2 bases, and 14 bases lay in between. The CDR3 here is CASSFYSGETYNEQFF. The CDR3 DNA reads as TGCGCCAGCAGCTTTTATAGCGGAGAAACCTACAATGAGCAGTTCTTC.

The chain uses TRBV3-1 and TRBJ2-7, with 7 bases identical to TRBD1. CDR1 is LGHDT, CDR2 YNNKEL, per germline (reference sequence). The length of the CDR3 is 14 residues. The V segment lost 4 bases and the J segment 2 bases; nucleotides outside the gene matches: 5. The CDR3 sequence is CASSPDRTPYEQYF. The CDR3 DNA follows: TGTGCCAGCAGCCCGGACAGGACGCCCTACGAGCAGTACTTC.

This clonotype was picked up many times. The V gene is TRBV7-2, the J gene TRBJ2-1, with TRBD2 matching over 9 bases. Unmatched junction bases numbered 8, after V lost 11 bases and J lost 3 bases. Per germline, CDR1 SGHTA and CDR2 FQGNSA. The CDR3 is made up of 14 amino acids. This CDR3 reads CAAGGGAFYNEQFF. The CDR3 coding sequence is TGTGCCGCGGGCGGGGGGGCCTTCTACAATGAGCAGTTCTTC.

The chain's CDR3 is CAISPGEVSYNEQFF. The CDR3 DNA reads as TGTGCCATCAGTCCGGGAGAGGTCTCCTACAATGAGCAGTTCTTC. The chain has TRBV10-3 and TRBJ2-1, with TRBD2 as a possible D gene (6 bases). The ends were cut back, 5 bases at V and 0 bases at J, with 11 bases in the middle. In germline, CDR1 is ENHRY, CDR2 SYGVKD. The CDR3 totals 15 residues.

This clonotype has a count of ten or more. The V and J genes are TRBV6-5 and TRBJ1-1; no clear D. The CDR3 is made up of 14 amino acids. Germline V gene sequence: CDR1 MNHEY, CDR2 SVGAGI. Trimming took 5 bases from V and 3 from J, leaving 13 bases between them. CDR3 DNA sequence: TGTGCCAGCAGTCCCCCCCGTGGGGACACTGAAGCTTTCTTT. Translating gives CASSPPRGDTEAFF.

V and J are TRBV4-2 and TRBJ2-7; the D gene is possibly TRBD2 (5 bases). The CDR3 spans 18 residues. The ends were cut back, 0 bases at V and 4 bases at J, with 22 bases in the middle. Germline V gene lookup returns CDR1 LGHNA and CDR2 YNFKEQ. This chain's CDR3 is CASSQDPLAEVSGYEQYF. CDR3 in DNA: TGTGCCAGCAGCCAAGACCCCCTCGCGGAGGTTTCTGGATACGAGCAGTACTTC.

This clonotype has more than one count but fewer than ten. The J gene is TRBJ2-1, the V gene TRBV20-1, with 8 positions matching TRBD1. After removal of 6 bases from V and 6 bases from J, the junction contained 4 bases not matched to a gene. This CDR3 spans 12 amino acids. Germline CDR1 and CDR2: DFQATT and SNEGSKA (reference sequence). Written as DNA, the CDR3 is TGCAGTGCACCCGGACAGGGCAATGAGCAGTTCTTC. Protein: CSAPGQGNEQFF.

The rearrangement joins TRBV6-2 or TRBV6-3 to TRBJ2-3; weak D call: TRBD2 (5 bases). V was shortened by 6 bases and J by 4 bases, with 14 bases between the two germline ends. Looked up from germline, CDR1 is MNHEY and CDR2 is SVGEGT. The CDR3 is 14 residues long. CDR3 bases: TGTGCCAGCAGCTTCGGACTCAAAGCAGATACGCAGTATTTT. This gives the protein CASSFGLKADTQYF.